Presented here are 7 T cell receptor beta chains from one specimen sequenced in a study of T cell repertoires in cytomegalovirus infection. No antigen has been assigned to these receptors. TCRdb ran MiXCR on the reads and lists one entry per CDR3 protein. Of a few hundred thousand distinct CDR3 sequences listed, about 39% are singletons. The sequenced sample was cultured PBMCs, obtained from culture after CMV antigen stimulation. The receptors here all came from a human donor in good health (CMV status not recorded). Some clones in this sample may be carry-over from other donors' samples.

The chain is built from TRBV7-9 and TRBJ2-5; 7 positions agree with TRBD1. This CDR3 has 15 amino acids. The V gene end was trimmed by 5 bases and the J gene end by 5 bases; junction bases not matched to a gene: 11. CDR1 is SEHNR, CDR2 FQNEAQ, per germline (reference sequence). This CDR3 is CASSPKGAFGETQYF. CDR3 DNA sequence: TGTGCCAGCAGCCCTAAGGGGGCCTTTGGGGAGACCCAGTACTTC.

The rearrangement joins TRBV28 to TRBJ1-2; the D is unclear. Germline V lookup: CDR1 MDHEN, CDR2 SYDVKM. The germline V and J ends were trimmed by 2 bases and 7 bases, with 14 bases remaining between them. This CDR3 comprises 14 residues. The CDR3 sequence is CASSLGGGSRGYTF. CDR3 coding DNA: TGTGCCAGCAGTTTAGGTGGCGGGAGTCGTGGCTACACCTTC.

J is TRBJ2-1 and V is TRBV7-3; 8 bases match TRBD2. V lost 2 bases and J lost 10; bases outside the gene matches: 10. The CDR3 length is 15 residues. CDR1 and CDR2 from the germline V gene are SGHTA and FQGTGA. CDR3 DNA: TGTGCCAGCAGCTTATTCCGGGGGGGAGGCGGCGAGCAGTTCTTC. Translation gives CASSLFRGGGGEQFF.

The chain combines TRBV5-1 with TRBJ1-1; 7 nucleotides line up with TRBD1. Germline V gene data show CDR1 as SGHRS and CDR2 as YFSETQ. Trimming removed 0 bases from V and 10 bases from J; junction bases left unmatched: 9. The CDR3 is 14 amino acids. The CDR3 bases are TGCGCCAGCAGCTTGGGACAGGGAAGCGGCGTAGCTTTCTTT. It translates to CASSLGQGSGVAFF.

The gene calls are TRBV11-3 and TRBJ2-7; 9 nucleotides agree with TRBD1. Trimming removed 5 bases from V and 5 bases from J; junction bases left unmatched: 7. The CDR3 spans 14 residues. Germline CDR1 is SGHNT and CDR2 is YENEEA. The CDR3 protein is CASSPGTGFDEQYF. The CDR3 nucleotides are TGTGCCAGCAGCCCGGGGACAGGGTTCGACGAGCAGTACTTC.

This clonotype was observed a single time. The chain has TRBV20-1 and TRBJ2-1; 12 bases fit TRBD1. The CDR3 consists of 16 residues. CDR1 is DFQATT, CDR2 SNEGSKA, per germline (reference sequence). The junction had 7 bases not matched to a gene; V was cut back by 6 bases and J by 1 base. CDR3 sequence: CSARDRGRGSYNEQFF. The CDR3 bases are TGCAGTGCACGGGACAGGGGGCGGGGGTCCTACAATGAGCAGTTCTTC.

The table lists this clonotype with a few counts. V usage is TRBV11-2 and J usage is TRBJ2-7; TRBD2 matches 7 bases. Unmatched junction bases numbered 10, after V lost 0 bases and J lost 2 bases. Germline CDR1 reads SGHAT; CDR2 reads FQNNGV. This CDR3 region has 17 residues. CDR3 DNA sequence: TGTGCCAGCAGCTTAGATCGGGGTACTAGCGTAGCCTACGAGCAGTACTTC. Translated: CASSLDRGTSVAYEQYF.